One sample yielded the 12 T cell receptor beta chains listed below, sequenced in a study of blood T cell repertoires in COVID-19. This table comes from immunoSEQ multiplex PCR, and its TCRdb copy is limited to in-frame clones, with some not included. Of 40,000 to 50,000 clones in the sample, roughly 90% are singletons; the top ten hold roughly 20%. The material sequenced was peripheral blood. All receptors come from an older man with active COVID-19.

V gene TRBV5-1 combines with J gene TRBJ1-4, with 7 bases matching TRBD1. After removal of 2 bases from V and 6 bases from J, the junction contained 4 bases not matched to a gene. The CDR3 runs 14 residues. Germline assignment: CDR1 SGHRS and CDR2 YFSETQ. CDR3: CASSFQGGDEKLFF. CDR3 in DNA: TGCGCCAGCAGCTTCCAGGGGGGCGATGAAAAACTGTTTTTT. The full variable domain, its missing parts supplied by reference TRBV5-1 and TRBJ1-4, is KAGVTQTPRYLIKTRGQQVTLSCSPISGHRSVSWYQQTPGQGLQFLFEYFSETQRNKGNFPGRFSGRQFSNSRSEMNVSTLELGDSALYLCASSFQGGDEKLFFGSGTQLSVL.

The V gene is TRBV9, the J gene TRBJ1-6, with D unclear. The CDR3 totals 15 residues. CDR1 is SGDLS and CDR2 is YYNGEE in the germline V gene. The ends were cut back, 0 bases at V and 3 bases at J, with 7 bases in the middle. The DNA for the CDR3 is TGTGCCAGCAGCGTAGATGGAGGCTATAATTCACCCCTCCACTTT. Protein sequence: CASSVDGGYNSPLHF. Filled out from reference TRBV9 and TRBJ1-6, the complete variable domain reads DSGVTQTPKHLITATGQRVTLRCSPRSGDLSVYWYQQSLDQGLQFLIQYYNGEERAKGNILERFSAQQFPDLHSELNLSSLELGDSALYFCASSVDGGYNSPLHFGNGTRLTVT.

This chain joins TRBV19 and TRBJ1-4, with 7 bases that match TRBD1. The CDR3 extends over 16 amino acids. V was pared by 5 bases and J by 5 bases, with 11 bases of the junction left unmatched. The germline gives CDR1 LNHDA, CDR2 SQIVND (reference sequence). In DNA form, the CDR3 reads TGTGCCAGTAGTGCCCTTAACAGGGGACGGAATGAAAAACTGTTTTTT. Residues: CASSALNRGRNEKLFF.

The genes are TRBV28 and TRBJ2-3; 15 nucleotides agree with TRBD2. Germline V CDR1 and CDR2: MDHEN, SYDVKM. The J segment lost 0 bases and the V segment lost 6 bases, leaving 10 bases of the junction unmatched. This CDR3 spans 19 amino acids. CDR3 nucleotides: TGTGCCAGCAGCCCTTGGGGACTAGCGGGGGGCTCTAGCACAGATACGCAGTATTTT. Encoded protein: CASSPWGLAGGSSTDTQYF.

The CDR3, as DNA: TGTGCCAGCAGGAACAACGGGATTTGGAGGCAGCCCCAGCATTTT. This encodes CASRNNGIWRQPQHF. This chain uses TRBV6-4 with TRBJ1-5, with D uncertain. CDR3 length equals 15 residues. Germline V gives CDR1 MRHNA, CDR2 SNTAGT. V shed 6 bases and J shed 7 bases, with 19 bases lying between them.

The V and J genes are TRBV6-6 and TRBJ1-2, with 9 bases aligning to TRBD1. Germline-derived CDR1 and CDR2 are MNHNY and SVGAGI (reference sequence). J gave up 4 bases and V 4 bases, and 4 bases lay outside the gene matches. This CDR3 contains 14 residues. CDR3 nucleotide sequence: TGTGCCAGCAGTTTCCGGACAGGGGCCTATGGCTACACCTTC. It is translated as CASSFRTGAYGYTF.

V gene TRBV6-2 or TRBV6-3 combines with J gene TRBJ2-5; TRBD2 might be the D (5 bases). The germline gives CDR1 MNHEY, CDR2 SVGEGT. The CDR3 loop spans 15 amino acids. V lost 5 bases and J 9 bases, leaving 22 bases between the germline ends. CDR3 nucleotide sequence: TGTGCCAGCAGTGGCTCGCTAGCTAGATCTAAGGCCCAGTACTTC. The encoded protein is CASSGSLARSKAQYF.

This chain uses TRBV10-3 with TRBJ2-5; D might be TRBD2 (6 bases). The CDR3 has 13 amino acids. The V gene's germline CDR1 is ENHRY and CDR2 SYGVKD. V lost 3 bases and J 5 bases, leaving 10 bases between the germline ends. Here the CDR3 reads CAISDRGMETQYF. The CDR3, as DNA: TGTGCCATCAGTGATCGGGGGATGGAGACCCAGTACTTC.

This chain connects TRBV6-6 to TRBJ2-4; 9 bases match TRBD1. Germline V gene sequence: CDR1 MNHNY, CDR2 SVGAGI (reference sequence). V lost 2 bases and J lost 6; bases outside the gene matches: 2. The CDR3 contains 14 residues. DNA of the CDR3: TGTGCCAGCAGTTACGAGGGACAGGGAAACATTCAGTACTTC. Amino acid sequence: CASSYEGQGNIQYF.

This chain connects TRBV24-1 to TRBJ2-5; TRBD1 matches 10 bases. J lost 1 base, V lost 4 bases, and 17 bases had no gene match. This CDR3 is 20 amino acids long. Germline V gene data show CDR1 as KGHDR and CDR2 as SFDVKD. CDR3 sequence reads: CATSEPRQGARLAGQETQYF. The CDR3 coding sequence is TGTGCCACCAGTGAACCCCGACAGGGGGCTAGGTTAGCGGGCCAAGAGACCCAGTACTTC.

The chain uses TRBV18 and TRBJ2-7; possibly TRBD1 for D (5 bases). This CDR3 spans 14 amino acids. The germline gives CDR1 KGHSH, CDR2 LQKENI. Trimming took off 1 base at V and 5 bases at J, with 12 bases between the two ends. CDR3 region: CASSPRGLIHEQYF. In DNA form, the CDR3 reads TGTGCCAGCTCACCACGGGGCCTCATCCACGAGCAGTACTTC.

The CDR3 protein is CASSYAERNGYTF. The CDR3 DNA reads TGTGCCAGCAGTTACGCGGAACGAAATGGCTACACCTTC. J is TRBJ1-2 and V is TRBV6-6; D is unresolved. Germline assignment: CDR1 MNHNY and CDR2 SVGAGI (reference sequence). V was trimmed by 2 bases and J by 6 bases, leaving 10 bases between them. This CDR3 spans 13 amino acids.